This T cell receptor (beta chain) was documented in a study of T cells after yellow fever vaccination. Study-wide context: SMART-Seq v4 Ultra Low Input prepared the low-cell-number fractions. Whole-study findings and limits: There was a possibility that FACS-sorted repertoires contained abundant clonotypes contaminating from the bulk population. A weaker secondary response peaked on day 5, the primary on day 15.

Germline V lookup: CDR1 SEHNR, CDR2 FQNEAQ (reference sequence). The CDR3 spans 16 residues. This clonotype was seen a few times. Its antigen is not known. Sequence at one end of the junction differs from germline and may be a read error. TCRdb re-called the 5' RACE reads with MiXCR, one entry per CDR3 protein. Among around 600,000 distinct CDR3 sequences, 10% to 15% were seen once, and the ten largest hold just under 15%. This chain joins TRBV7-9 and TRBJ1-3, with D tentatively TRBD1 (5 bases). The sequence was collected from a man aged 25-40 years who received the YFV17D yellow fever vaccine. Here the sequenced sample was PBMCs, taken on the day of the yellow fever booster vaccination. CDR3 sequence: CASSLGDPGLGNTIFF. In DNA, the CDR3 is TGTGCCAGCAGCTTAGGGGACCCGGGACTCGGAAACACCATATTTTTT.